In its sample, the clone carrying this T cell receptor beta chain was seen a few times. The antigen remains undetermined. Multiplex PCR was performed with 32 V and 13 J primers, and it amplified TCR beta CDR3. A single record per CDR3 protein comes from TCRdb applying MiXCR to the multiplex PCR reads. The sample has about 2,900 distinct CDR3 sequences, roughly 25% seen once. Germline CDR1 is MNHEY and CDR2 is SVGEGT. The V end was cut by 6 bases, the J end by 3 bases, with 17 bases between. There are 15 residues in the CDR3. The starting template was genomic DNA from bulk tumor, roughly 610 ng per sample. During surgery, each primary tumor gave multiple biopsies spaced as far apart as possible. Curative surgical treatment was performed in patients who had newly diagnosed, untreated non-small cell lung cancer. Study donors were patients with a new diagnosis of non-small cell lung cancer who underwent surgery with curative intent.

This record belongs to a study of immune heterogeneity within non-small cell lung tumors. Overall study findings and caveats: Largely different high-frequency T-cell receptor beta clonotypes were found between individual patients. Local tumor mutational burden, with an R of about 0.3, correlated moderately but significantly with local T-cell clonality. Recurrence of identical dominant CDR3 beta clonotypes was observed across tumor sites within a patient, alongside site-unique high-frequency clones.

The sequence was obtained from a female donor with non-small cell lung cancer. J is TRBJ1-1 and V is TRBV6-2 or TRBV6-3, with a tentative D call TRBD1 (6 bases). The material sequenced was lung tumor tissue. CDR3 nucleotides: TGTGCCAGCAGCGCCCAGCAGACAGGATACACTGAAGCTTTCTTT. Translated: CASSAQQTGYTEAFF.